These T cell receptor beta chains were read from a single sample in a study of identical twins. TCRdb re-called the 5' RACE reads with MiXCR, one entry per CDR3 protein. Of about 810,000 distinct CDR3 sequences listed, approximately 13% are singletons. A further study also used this sample, focusing on yellow fever vaccine responses in identical twins.

Sequences were obtained from PBMCs. The receptors were gathered from a woman in her late teens or twenties in good health. CDR3s include the opening cysteine and the closing phenylalanine or tryptophan. A D gene is named only where the DNA matches it firmly. Clone sizes are given selectively: once, few, many, or a class where the clone is expanded.

j_call clone_size d_call v_call cdr3_length cdr3_aa cdr3_nt
TRBJ2-7 few . TRBV25-1 13 CASSELEGYEQYF TGTGCCAGCAGTGAATTGGAGGGATACGAGCAGTACTTC
TRBJ2-1 . . TRBV5-5 16 CASSRGLSAVVGEQFF TGTGCCAGCAGCCGGGGATTGTCCGCCGTCGTTGGTGAGCAGTTCTTC
TRBJ2-2 . TRBD1 TRBV12-3/TRBV12-4 18 CAFCFSVGGAGWTGELFF TGTGCCTTCTGTTTTAGCGTAGGGGGCGCGGGCTGGACCGGGGAGCTGTTTTTT
TRBJ2-3 . . TRBV25-1 15 CASSEIGVRSDTQYF TGTGCCAGCAGTGAGATCGGGGTGAGGTCAGATACGCAGTATTTT
TRBJ2-5 few TRBD1 TRBV2 15 CASRGQTGLKETQYF TGTGCCAGCAGGGGTCAGACAGGGCTGAAAGAGACCCAGTACTTC
TRBJ2-5 few . TRBV2 11 CASSEVAGQYF TGTGCCAGCAGTGAAGTCGCGGGACAGTACTTC
TRBJ1-3 few . TRBV18 14 CASSQGTDGNTIYF TGTGCCAGCTCCCAGGGGACTGATGGAAACACCATATATTTT
TRBJ2-5 few TRBD1 TRBV11-2 14 CASSSEGGFGTQYF TGTGCCAGCAGCTCAGAAGGGGGCTTTGGGACCCAGTACTTC
TRBJ2-3 . TRBD1 TRBV18 15 CASQHRGEGTDTQYF TGTGCCAGCCAACACAGGGGTGAAGGCACAGATACGCAGTATTTT
TRBJ2-2 few TRBD2 TRBV6-5 17 CASSYSMRGANTGELFF TGTGCCAGCAGTTACTCGATGCGGGGGGCGAACACCGGGGAGCTGTTTTTT
TRBJ1-6 . . TRBV4-1 17 CASSTSFSPGASPPLHF TGCGCCAGCAGCACCTCCTTTTCCCCGGGGGCTAGTCCACCCCTCCACTTT
TRBJ2-3 many TRBD2 TRBV4-2 16 CASSPSFGGAANTQYF TGTGCCAGCAGCCCATCCTTCGGGGGGGCCGCAAATACGCAGTATTTT
TRBJ2-2 few . TRBV6-5 11 CASRTRGELFF TGTGCCAGCAGAACCCGCGGGGAGCTGTTTTTT
TRBJ2-1 few TRBD2 TRBV5-1 15 CASSLAGLTYNEQFF TGCGCCAGCAGCTTAGCGGGGCTGACCTACAATGAGCAGTTCTTC
TRBJ2-2 few . TRBV24-1 13 CATSDFAGVELFF TGTGCCACCAGTGATTTTGCAGGGGTGGAGCTGTTTTTT
TRBJ2-1 . . TRBV7-9 13 CASSPQGGLGAFF TGTGCCAGCAGCCCCCAGGGGGGCTTGGGCGCGTTCTTC
TRBJ2-1 . . TRBV10-3 15 CATTSGPSSYNEQFF TGTGCCACGACCTCCGGGCCGAGCTCCTACAATGAGCAGTTCTTC
TRBJ2-3 few . TRBV20-1 17 CSATPRGGVYGTDTQYF TGCAGTGCTACCCCCAGGGGGGGGGTTTATGGCACAGATACGCAGTATTTT
TRBJ2-2 . . TRBV3-1 17 CASSPHAGAAGTGELFF TGTGCCAGCAGCCCTCATGCTGGGGCAGCGGGCACCGGGGAGCTGTTTTTT
TRBJ2-2 few TRBD1 TRBV5-1 14 CASRDRLNTGELFF TGCGCCAGCAGGGACAGGCTTAACACCGGGGAGCTGTTTTTT
TRBJ2-3 few . TRBV7-9 15 CASSPTYISTDTQYF TGTGCCAGCAGCCCGACTTACATTAGCACAGATACGCAGTATTTT
TRBJ2-1 . . TRBV10-3 12 CAISFRENEQFF TGTGCCATCAGTTTTCGGGAAAATGAGCAGTTCTTC
TRBJ2-7 few TRBD2 TRBV3-1 16 CASSQDLAGPLYEQYF TGTGCCAGCAGCCAAGACCTAGCGGGACCCCTATACGAGCAGTACTTC
TRBJ2-1 . TRBD1 TRBV20-1 15 CSAAGTGGLYNEQFF TGCAGTGCGGCCGGGACAGGGGGCCTATACAATGAGCAGTTCTTC
TRBJ1-2 few . TRBV7-8 15 CASSLAPFISYGYTF TGTGCCAGCAGCTTAGCGCCGTTTATCTCCTATGGCTACACCTTC
TRBJ2-1 few . TRBV19 15 CASRLAASGLGEQFF TGTGCCAGTAGGCTTGCGGCTAGTGGGTTGGGTGAGCAGTTCTTC
TRBJ2-7 . . TRBV5-1 13 CASPRQGSYEQYF TGCGCCAGCCCCCGACAAGGCTCCTACGAGCAGTACTTC
TRBJ2-1 many TRBD2 TRBV13 16 CASSFGAGDPYNEQFF TGTGCCAGCAGCTTCGGAGCGGGAGACCCCTACAATGAGCAGTTCTTC
TRBJ2-3 few . TRBV7-9 13 CASSRAATDTQYF TGTGCCAGCAGCAGGGCAGCCACAGATACGCAGTATTTT
TRBJ2-7 . TRBD2 TRBV10-3 15 CAISGLERELYEQYF TGTGCCATCAGTGGTCTCGAGCGGGAGTTGTACGAGCAGTACTTC
TRBJ1-1 . TRBD1 TRBV4-1 15 CASSQLTGMNTEAFF TGCGCCAGCAGCCAGTTGACAGGGATGAACACTGAAGCTTTCTTT
TRBJ1-3 many . TRBV6-2/TRBV6-3 14 CASTANFGGNTIYF TGTGCCAGCACCGCAAATTTCGGTGGAAACACCATATATTTT
TRBJ2-2 many TRBD2 TRBV7-3 16 CASSLTSGRDTGELFF TGTGCCAGCAGTCTCACTAGCGGGAGGGACACCGGGGAGCTGTTTTTT
TRBJ2-1 . . TRBV7-8 14 CASSLVVVANEQFF TGTGCCAGCAGCTTAGTAGTTGTGGCAAATGAGCAGTTCTTC
TRBJ2-5 few . TRBV5-1 15 CASSLDGTPSETQYF TGCGCCAGCAGCTTGGACGGGACCCCCTCGGAGACCCAGTACTTC
TRBJ2-1 . . TRBV13 13 CASSPKMENEQFF TGTGCCAGCAGCCCTAAGATGGAGAATGAGCAGTTCTTC
TRBJ1-5 . TRBD1 TRBV20-1 15 CSAMPTGTGAQPQHF TGCAGTGCTATGCCCACAGGGACAGGGGCTCAGCCCCAGCATTTT
TRBJ2-1 few . TRBV7-3 16 CASSLREGRSYNEQFF TGTGCCAGCAGCTTAAGAGAGGGCAGGTCCTACAATGAGCAGTTCTTC
TRBJ2-5 few . TRBV6-5 16 CASSYRARNSKETQYF TGTGCCAGCAGTTACAGGGCGAGGAACAGCAAAGAGACCCAGTACTTC
TRBJ2-1 . TRBD1 TRBV5-1 17 CASSLGTGISGGNEQFF TGCGCCAGCAGCCTAGGGACAGGGATAAGCGGAGGCAATGAGCAGTTCTTC
TRBJ2-2 once . TRBV12-3/TRBV12-4 12 CASCAGGFGLFF TGTGCCAGCTGTGCCGGTGGATTTGGGCTGTTTTTT
TRBJ2-1 . TRBD2 TRBV5-1 15 CASSGLFAGVNEQFF TGCGCCAGCAGCGGCCTCTTTGCGGGAGTCAATGAGCAGTTCTTC
TRBJ1-1 . . TRBV7-6 16 CASSPPLRGVNTEAFF TGTGCCAGCAGCCCACCTTTACGGGGGGTGAACACTGAAGCTTTCTTT
TRBJ2-3 few . TRBV6-1 17 CASSKASPLSRADTQYF TGTGCCAGCAGTAAGGCCTCCCCCCTCTCTCGCGCAGATACGCAGTATTTT
TRBJ1-2 . . TRBV5-1 12 CARPIGGPEIAF TGCGCCAGACCGATCGGGGGGCCAGAAATCGCCTTC
TRBJ2-5 . . TRBV12-3/TRBV12-4 14 CASIAGTSTGAQYF TGTGCCAGCATCGCCGGGACCTCCACGGGGGCCCAGTACTTC
TRBJ2-3 many . TRBV7-9 14 CASSPAGGPDTQYF TGTGCCAGCAGCCCAGCGGGCGGACCAGATACGCAGTATTTT
TRBJ2-1 . TRBD2 TRBV7-6 16 CASSLELAGGASEQFF TGTGCCAGCAGCTTAGAGCTAGCGGGAGGGGCTAGTGAGCAGTTCTTC
TRBJ2-2 few . TRBV11-2 14 CASSLRVSTGELFF TGTGCCAGCAGCTTACGCGTGAGCACCGGGGAGCTGTTTTTT
TRBJ2-1 many TRBD1 TRBV12-3/TRBV12-4 16 CASTPRQGESYNEQFF TGTGCCAGCACCCCCCGGCAGGGGGAGTCCTACAATGAGCAGTTCTTC
TRBJ1-1 . TRBD1 TRBV29-1 15 CSVGGGQGRRTEAFF TGCAGCGTTGGGGGGGGACAGGGCAGGAGGACTGAAGCTTTCTTT
TRBJ2-3 . TRBD2 TRBV5-1 17 CASSLRASGRATDTQYF TGCGCCAGCAGCCTCCGAGCTAGCGGGAGGGCCACAGATACGCAGTATTTT
TRBJ2-1 many . TRBV3-1 15 CASSQGPELSDEQFF TGTGCCAGCAGCCAAGGCCCGGAGTTAAGCGATGAGCAGTTCTTC